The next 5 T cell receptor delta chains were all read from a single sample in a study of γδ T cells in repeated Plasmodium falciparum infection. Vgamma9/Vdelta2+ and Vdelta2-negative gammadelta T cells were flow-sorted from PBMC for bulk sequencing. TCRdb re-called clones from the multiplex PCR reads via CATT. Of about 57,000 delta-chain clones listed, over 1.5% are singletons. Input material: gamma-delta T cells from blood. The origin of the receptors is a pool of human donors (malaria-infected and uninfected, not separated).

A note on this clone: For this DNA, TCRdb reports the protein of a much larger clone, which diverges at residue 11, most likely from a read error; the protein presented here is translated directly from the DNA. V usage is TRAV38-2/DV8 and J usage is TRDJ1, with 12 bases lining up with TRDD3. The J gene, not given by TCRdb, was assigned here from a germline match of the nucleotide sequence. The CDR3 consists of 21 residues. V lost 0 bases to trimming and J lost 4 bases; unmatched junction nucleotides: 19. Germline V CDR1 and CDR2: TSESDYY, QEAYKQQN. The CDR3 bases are TGTGCTTATAGGAGCGCGGCCTCCTACAGGTGCTGGGGGATACGCTTCGATAAACTCATCTTT. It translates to CAYRSAASYRCWGIRFDKLIF.

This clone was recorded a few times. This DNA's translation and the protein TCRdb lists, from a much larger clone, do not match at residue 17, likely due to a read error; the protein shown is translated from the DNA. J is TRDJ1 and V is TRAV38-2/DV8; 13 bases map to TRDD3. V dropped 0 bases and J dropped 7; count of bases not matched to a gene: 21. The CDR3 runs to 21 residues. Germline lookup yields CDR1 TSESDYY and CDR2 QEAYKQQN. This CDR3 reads CAYRSAASYRYWGIRFGKLIF. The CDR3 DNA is TGTGCTTATAGGAGCGCGGCCTCCTACAGGTACTGGGGGATACGCTTCGGTAAACTCATCTTT.

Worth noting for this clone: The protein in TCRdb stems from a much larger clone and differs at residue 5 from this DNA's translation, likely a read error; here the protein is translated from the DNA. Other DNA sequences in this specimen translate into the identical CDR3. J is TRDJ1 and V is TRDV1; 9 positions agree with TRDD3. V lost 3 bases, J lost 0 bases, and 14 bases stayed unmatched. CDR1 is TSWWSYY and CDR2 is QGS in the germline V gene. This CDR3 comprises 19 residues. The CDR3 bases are TGTGCTCTTGGGGATCCCGCCACCCTGGGGGATCCGAACACCGATAAACTCATCTTT. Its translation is CALGDPATLGDPNTDKLIF.

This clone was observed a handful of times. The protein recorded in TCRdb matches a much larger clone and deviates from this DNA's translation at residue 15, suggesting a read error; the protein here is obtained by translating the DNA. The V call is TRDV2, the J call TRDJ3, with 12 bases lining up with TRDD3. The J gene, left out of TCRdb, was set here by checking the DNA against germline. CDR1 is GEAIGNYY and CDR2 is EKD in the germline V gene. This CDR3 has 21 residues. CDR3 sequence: CACDSTLLGDTRSWVTRQMFF. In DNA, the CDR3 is TGTGCCTGTGACTCTACCTTACTGGGGGATACTAGGTCCTGGGTCACCCGACAGATGTTTTTC.

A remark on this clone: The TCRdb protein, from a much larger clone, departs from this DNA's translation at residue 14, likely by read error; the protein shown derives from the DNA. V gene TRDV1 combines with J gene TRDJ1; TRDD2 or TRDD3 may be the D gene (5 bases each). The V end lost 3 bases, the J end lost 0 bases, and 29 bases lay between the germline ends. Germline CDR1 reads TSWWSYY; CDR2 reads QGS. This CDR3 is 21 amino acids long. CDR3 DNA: TGTGCTCTTGGGGACCCTAAAGATTCCTCCATACTGGACCCATACACCGATAAACTCATCTTT. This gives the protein CALGDPKDSSILDPYTDKLIF.